Listed here are 11 T cell receptor beta chains from one sample, sequenced in a study of T cells after yellow fever vaccination. TCRdb reprocessed the 5' RACE reads via MiXCR and lists one record per CDR3 protein. The sample has tens of thousands of distinct CDR3 sequences, approximately 7% seen once. The specimen was CD8+ T cells sorted from PBMCs, collected less than 6 days after the first yellow fever vaccination. These receptor sequences come from a man in his late teens or twenties who received the YFV17D yellow fever vaccine.

Here the CDR3 reads CASSASGLTDTQYF. For the CDR3, the DNA is TGTGCCAGCAGTGCGTCGGGGCTCACAGATACGCAGTATTTT. The chain recombines TRBV27 with TRBJ2-3; D may be TRBD1 or TRBD2 (5 bases each). Germline V gene lookup returns CDR1 MNHEY and CDR2 SMNVEV (reference sequence). Between the trimmed V and J ends, which lost 5 bases and 2 bases, there was a span of 11 bases. The CDR3 length is 14 residues.

As to this clonotype: Its ends do not fully match the called genes, so a read error is possible. This sequence joins TRBV5-6 and TRBJ2-3; weak D call: TRBD1 (5 bases). Germline CDR1 is SGHDT and CDR2 is YYEEEE. The CDR3 has 16 amino acids. The CDR3 coding sequence is TGTGTCAGCAGCCTGTTAGGGGCCAGAGCCACAGATACGCAGTATTTT. It yields the protein CVSSLLGARATDTQYF.

V usage is TRBV7-6 and J usage is TRBJ2-5; 11 bases agree with TRBD2. The V and J ends lost 1 base and 1 base, in that order; junction bases with no gene match: 14. In germline, CDR1 is SGHVS, CDR2 FNYEAQ. The CDR3 has 20 amino acids. The CDR3 here is CASSLDPSGGSPRVQETQYF. The CDR3 nucleotides read TGTGCCAGCAGCTTAGATCCTAGCGGGGGGTCACCGAGAGTCCAAGAGACCCAGTACTTC.

This clonotype has ten or more counts. The rearrangement uses TRBV7-8 and TRBJ2-7; 7 nucleotides align to TRBD2. This CDR3 has 14 amino acids. Per germline, CDR1 SGHVS and CDR2 FQNEAQ. The junction had 6 bases not matched to a gene; V was cut back by 5 bases and J by 2 bases. The CDR3 DNA follows: TGTGCCAGCAGCCCAAACGGACTAGCCTACGAGCAGTACTTC. It codes for CASSPNGLAYEQYF.

This clonotype was picked up a small number of times. The V call is TRBV5-6, the J call TRBJ2-3; the match to TRBD2 covers 10 bases. This CDR3 region has 15 residues. With 6 bases clipped from V and 0 bases from J, the junction kept 4 bases outside the gene matches. The V gene's germline CDR1 is SGHDT and CDR2 YYEEEE. The CDR3 is CASISGGASTDTQYF. The DNA of the CDR3 is TGTGCCAGCATCAGCGGGGGGGCCAGCACAGATACGCAGTATTTT.

The sample holds many counts of this clonotype. The CDR3 sequence is CASSGDNHNEQFF. In DNA, the CDR3 is TGTGCCAGCAGCGGGGACAACCACAATGAGCAGTTCTTC. The J gene is TRBJ2-1, the V gene TRBV5-4; weak D call: TRBD1 (6 bases). Trimming removed 4 bases from V and 5 bases from J, with 10 bases in between. This CDR3 spans 13 amino acids. Per germline, CDR1 SGHNT and CDR2 YYREEE (reference sequence).

This clonotype came up many times. The chain has TRBV6-1 and TRBJ1-4; D is possibly TRBD1 (5 bases). Germline values: CDR1 MNHNS, CDR2 SASEGT. The CDR3 extends over 13 amino acids. Trimming shortened V by 7 bases and J by 10 bases, and 16 bases separated the two germline ends. The chain's CDR3 is CASTISPGGKLFF. Written as DNA, the CDR3 is TGTGCCAGCACCATTTCCCCCGGGGGAAAACTGTTTTTT.

This clonotype was seen more than once but under ten times. The chain recombines TRBV7-8 with TRBJ2-5; the match to TRBD2 covers 8 bases. The CDR3 runs 17 residues. The germline gives CDR1 SGHVS, CDR2 FQNEAQ. Losses at the gene ends were 1 base for V and 0 bases for J; bases not matched to a gene: 7. In DNA, the CDR3 is TGTGCCAGCAGCTTAGATTCTCGGGGGGGTGACCAAGAGACCCAGTACTTC. The encoded protein is CASSLDSRGGDQETQYF.

J is TRBJ2-7 and V is TRBV7-9; 9 nucleotides agree with TRBD1. Germline-derived CDR1 and CDR2 are SEHNR and FQNEAQ (reference sequence). Losses at the gene ends were 5 bases for V and 3 bases for J; bases not matched to a gene: 5. CDR3 size: 14 residues. The CDR3 here is CASSPTGGVYEQYF. CDR3 bases: TGTGCCAGCAGCCCGACAGGGGGAGTCTACGAGCAGTACTTC.

This clonotype was counted a few times. This chain uses TRBV6-2 or TRBV6-3 with TRBJ2-2; D is perhaps TRBD1 or TRBD2 (5 bases each). With 0 bases removed from V and 7 bases from J, the gap between germline ends came to 12 bases. Germline V gene lookup returns CDR1 MNHEY and CDR2 SVGEGT. The length of the CDR3 is 15 residues. The CDR3 sequence: CASSYSQGPVGELFF. The CDR3 nucleotides are TGTGCCAGCAGTTACTCTCAGGGACCGGTCGGGGAGCTGTTTTTT.

There are a few counts of this clonotype. The chain couples TRBV7-2 to TRBJ2-1; no firm D call. The germline gives CDR1 SGHTA, CDR2 FQGNSA. The CDR3 spans 14 residues. The V and J ends lost 5 bases and 5 bases respectively, with 13 bases between them. CDR3 sequence: CASSVPGRDNEQFF. The CDR3 DNA follows: TGTGCCAGCAGCGTCCCGGGTAGGGACAATGAGCAGTTCTTC. Together with reference TRBV7-2 and TRBJ2-1, the CDR3 gives the full variable domain: GAGVSQSPSNKVTEKGKDVELRCDPISGHTALYWYRQSLGQGLEFLIYFQGNSAPDKSGLPSDRFSAERTGGSVSTLTIQRTQQEDSAVYLCASSVPGRDNEQFFGPGTRLTVL.